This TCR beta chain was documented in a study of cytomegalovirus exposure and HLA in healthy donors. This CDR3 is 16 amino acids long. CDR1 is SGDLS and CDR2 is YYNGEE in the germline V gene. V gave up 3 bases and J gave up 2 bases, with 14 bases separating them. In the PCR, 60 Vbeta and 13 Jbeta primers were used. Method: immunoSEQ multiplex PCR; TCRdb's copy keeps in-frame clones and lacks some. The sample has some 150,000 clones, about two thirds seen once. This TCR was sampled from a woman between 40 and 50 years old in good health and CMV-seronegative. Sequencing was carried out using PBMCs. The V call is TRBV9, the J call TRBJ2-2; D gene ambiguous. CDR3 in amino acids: CASSASPPKNTGELFF. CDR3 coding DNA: TGTGCCAGCAGCGCTAGTCCCCCGAAAAACACCGGGGAGCTGTTTTTT.